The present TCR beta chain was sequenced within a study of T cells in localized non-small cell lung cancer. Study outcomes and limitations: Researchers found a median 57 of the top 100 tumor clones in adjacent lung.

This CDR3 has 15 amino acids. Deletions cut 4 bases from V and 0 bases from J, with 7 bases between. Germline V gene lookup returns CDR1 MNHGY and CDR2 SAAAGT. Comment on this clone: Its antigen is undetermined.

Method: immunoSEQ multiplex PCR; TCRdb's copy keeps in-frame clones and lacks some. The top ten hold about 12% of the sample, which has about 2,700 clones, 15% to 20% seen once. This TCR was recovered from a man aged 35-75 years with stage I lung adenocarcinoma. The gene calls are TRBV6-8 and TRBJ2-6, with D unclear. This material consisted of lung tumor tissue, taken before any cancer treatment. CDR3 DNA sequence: TGTGCCAGCAGTTCAAAGAGCTCTGGGGCCAACGTCCTGACTTTC. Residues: CASSSKSSGANVLTF.